Sequencing of this T cell receptor beta chain was carried out in a study of T cell responses to AZD1222 COVID-19 vaccine. General study points: It should be noted that donors were predominantly white British and more often female, and clonal diversity was possibly underestimated.

Sequencing used immunoSEQ multiplex PCR; TCRdb keeps in-frame clones, though not all of them. Of fewer than 200,000 clones detected, 92% appear once; the ten largest clones hold about 4.6%. Comments on this clone: Its antigen is still unknown.

The source material was peripheral blood, sampled on day 0 of MenACWY control vaccination. The clonotype was recovered from an adult in good health.

CDR3 amino acids: CASSLQGGTEAFF. As DNA, the CDR3 is TGTGCCAGCAGCCTACAGGGAGGGACTGAAGCTTTCTTT. J is TRBJ1-1 and V is TRBV7-6; TRBD1 is a possible D gene (6 bases). Looked up from germline, CDR1 is SGHVS and CDR2 is FNYEAQ. CDR3 length: 13 residues. The ends were cut back, 5 bases at V and 5 bases at J, with 12 bases in the middle.